This TCR beta chain is from a study of low-dose radiotherapy and immunotherapy resistance in tumors (dated by TCRdb to between 2021 and 2022). With respect to the entire study: Patients in Cohort 1 were given 0.5 Gy per fraction every 2 weeks, and the prescribed total PTV dose was 6.5 Gy. Trial participants were not randomized into treatment groups. Cyclophosphamide 200 mg/m2 was given intravenously every two weeks, one day before each radiation and immunotherapy administration. For Cohort 2, the dose was 1 Gy per fraction given every two weeks, adding up to 13 Gy in total across 26 weeks. Patients were given nivolumab as a 240 mg flat dose every two weeks and ipilimumab at 1 mg/kg every six weeks, with both drugs delivered intravenously. Starting on cycle 1 day 1, patients took 300 mg of aspirin by mouth once a day for four cycles. The translational analysis covered eight patients: three from the first dose cohort and the first five from the second dose cohort.

As to this clonotype: The antigen it recognizes is unknown. The input lacks base qualities; no much larger clone sits a single base away.

Superscript III and a set of TRAV- and TRBV-specific primers were used to synthesize first-strand cDNA, so that both TCRalpha and TCRbeta chains were covered. A roughly 18-cycle PCR with Phusion amplified the TCRs, pairing a constant-region primer with the adapter that was attached to the V primers. Amplification of the isolated mRNA was done with the MessageAmp II aRNA Amplification Kit, which involved a roughly 17-hour in vitro transcription at 37 degrees C. mRNA for TCR sequencing was isolated with the Dynabeads mRNA DIRECT Purification Kit. Indexed Illumina adapters were added in a second Phusion PCR of 20 to 25 cycles, and the PCR products were purified with AMPure XP beads. In the original analysis: Using custom Perl scripts, TCR sequences that encoded the same protein were pooled, out-of-frame sequences were dropped, and the abundance of each clonotype was calculated. Any TCR sequence supported by only a single read was excluded from analysis. Among the metrics used to describe the repertoires were Shannon entropy, Gini index, clonality, richness, and the frequency of TCRs shared between repertoires. Using fastp at Q25 and MiXCR, TCRdb reprocessed the public reads and kept productive beta chains. Here each entry gathers all rows of one CDR3 protein and keeps the most common genes and DNA. None of the V and J calls come from the authors' own analysis; TCRdb made them. The sample table contains roughly 9,500 distinct CDR3 sequences; only one count was recorded for roughly three quarters of them. Approximately 7% of the sample rests with the top ten.

The donors came from RACIN, which was a single-arm phase I dose-escalation trial that paired nivolumab and ipilimumab with aspirin, low-dose cyclophosphamide and low-dose radiotherapy. Patients with advanced, TIL-negative solid tumors were considered eligible. The CDR3 spans 14 residues, from the cysteine through the phenylalanine. CDR3 DNA only is kept here, 42 bases in frame from base 1. CDR1 and CDR2 are read off the germline V gene (reference sequence) as SEHNR and FQNEAQ. Deletion took 1 base off V and 3 bases off J, with a span of 4 bases between the germline ends. In this chain, TRBV7-9 is recombined with TRBJ1-6, with the identity of the D gene unclear. The clonotype was recovered from a human donor with advanced metastatic prostate, ovarian, gallbladder or colorectal cancer (not recorded which). This table probably holds off-target reads from a library built for another chain. The CDR3 is CASSLGNYNSPLHF. The sequence in DNA is TGTGCCAGCAGCTTAGGAAACTATAATTCACCCCTCCACTTT.